The clone carrying this T cell receptor beta chain was counted a few times. Antigen specificity is unknown. TCRdb passed the RT-PCR reads through MiXCR, listing each CDR3 protein once. The table has 490,000 or so distinct CDR3 sequences, 7.5% to 8.5% seen once; the top ten hold over 10%. This sample is part of a study of response to subunit inactivated influenza vaccine. Study conclusions and caveats: T cells newly recruited by each seasonal influenza vaccination are few, the authors suggested.

The germline CDR1 and CDR2 sequences are GTSNPN and SVGIG (reference sequence). The CDR3 totals 15 residues. The V and J ends lost 4 bases and 0 bases respectively, with 15 bases between them. This chain joins TRBV30 and TRBJ1-1, with D unclear. The sample consisted of PBMCs from blood, taken about 24 months after vaccination. This clonotype originated in a man in his fifties or sixties who received an inactivated influenza vaccine. CDR3 residues: CAWTVKSAMNTEAFF. DNA of the CDR3: TGTGCCTGGACAGTTAAATCCGCTATGAACACTGAAGCTTTCTTT.